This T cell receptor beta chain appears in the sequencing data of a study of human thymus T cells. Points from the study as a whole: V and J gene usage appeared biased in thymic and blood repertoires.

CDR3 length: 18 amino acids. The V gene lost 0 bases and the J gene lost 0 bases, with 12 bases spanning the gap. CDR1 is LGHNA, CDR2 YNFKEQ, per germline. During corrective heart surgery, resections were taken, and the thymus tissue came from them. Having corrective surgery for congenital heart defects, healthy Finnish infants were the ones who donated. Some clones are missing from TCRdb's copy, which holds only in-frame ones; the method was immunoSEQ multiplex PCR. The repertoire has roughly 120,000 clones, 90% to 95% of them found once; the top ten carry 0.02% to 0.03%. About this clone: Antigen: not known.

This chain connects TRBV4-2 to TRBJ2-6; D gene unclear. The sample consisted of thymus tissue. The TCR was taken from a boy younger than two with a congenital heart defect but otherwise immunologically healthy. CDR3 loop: CASSQEFTIPSGANVLTF. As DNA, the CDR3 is TGTGCCAGCAGCCAAGAGTTCACAATACCCTCTGGGGCCAACGTCCTGACTTTC.